These 29 T cell receptor beta chains were all obtained from the same sample, sequenced in a study of T cell repertoires in cytomegalovirus infection. One entry per CDR3 protein results from TCRdb running MiXCR on the reads. There are roughly 190,000 distinct CDR3 sequences in the sample; about a tenth occur only once, and approximately 4.3% lies in the top ten. Sequenced sample: PBMCs. The source is a human donor in good health (CMV status not recorded). Some clones in this sample may be carry-over from other donors' samples.

The V call is TRBV3-1, the J call TRBJ1-1; D gene unclear. Germline assignment: CDR1 LGHDT and CDR2 YNNKEL (reference sequence). V lost 0 bases and J 2 bases, leaving 7 bases between the germline ends. This CDR3 is built from 14 residues. The CDR3, as DNA: TGTGCCAGCAGCCAAGACTGGGCCAACACTGAAGCTTTCTTT. This sequence encodes CASSQDWANTEAFF.

This chain links TRBV11-3 with TRBJ2-5; D perhaps matches TRBD1 (6 bases). This CDR3 spans 15 amino acids. V was cut by 1 base and J by 0 bases, with 9 bases left in between. Germline-derived CDR1 and CDR2 are SGHNT and YENEEA. DNA for the CDR3: TGTGCCAGCAGCTTAGGACAGGCAAACCAAGAGACCCAGTACTTC. Translating it yields CASSLGQANQETQYF. Filled out from reference TRBV11-3 and TRBJ2-5, the complete variable domain reads EAGVVQSPRYKIIEKKQPVAFWCNPISGHNTLYWYLQNLGQGPELLIRYENEEAVDDSQLPKDRFSAERLKGVDSTLKIQPAELGDSAVYLCASSLGQANQETQYFGPGTRLLVL.

At least ten counts were recorded for this clonotype. The rearrangement uses TRBV7-8 and TRBJ1-2; tentatively, D is TRBD1 (5 bases). This CDR3 is 16 amino acids long. Germline loops: CDR1 SGHVS, CDR2 FQNEAQ. Trimming shortened V by 0 bases and J by 5 bases, and 16 bases separated the two germline ends. CDR3 bases: TGTGCCAGCAGCTTAGCAATTAAGGGACTTCCTTATGGCTACACCTTC. Protein: CASSLAIKGLPYGYTF.

This clonotype has ten or more counts. The chain employs TRBV12-5 and TRBJ2-2, with D unclear. The germline gives CDR1 LGHNT, CDR2 FRNRAP. This CDR3 comprises 13 residues. V was cut by 1 base and J by 4 bases, with 4 bases left in between. This CDR3 reads CASGLGTTGELFF. As DNA, the CDR3 is TGTGCTAGTGGTTTGGGTACCACCGGGGAGCTGTTTTTT.

This clonotype has only a few counts. The V and J genes are TRBV7-4 and TRBJ1-2; no definite D call. Germline CDR1 SGHVT, CDR2 SQSDAQ. Trimming left V 0 bases short and J 9 bases short, with 14 bases between. CDR3 length: 14 amino acids. The CDR3 sequence: CASSLAGRLPSYTF. Written as DNA, the CDR3 is TGTGCCAGCAGCTTAGCGGGCAGGCTGCCGAGCTACACCTTC.

In DNA, the CDR3 is TGCAGTGCTTCTAGACAGGGGGCTCTTCCTAGGCCAGATGAGCAGTTCTTC. This encodes CSASRQGALPRPDEQFF. The chain employs TRBV20-1 and TRBJ2-1; TRBD1 matches 10 bases. The CDR3 covers 17 residues. In germline, CDR1 is DFQATT, CDR2 SNEGSKA (reference sequence). The V and J ends lost 5 bases and 8 bases, in that order; junction bases with no gene match: 18.

This clonotype was observed many times. The chain uses TRBV6-1 and TRBJ2-7, with D hard to call. Germline assignment: CDR1 MNHNS and CDR2 SASEGT. The CDR3 has 15 residues. The V end lost 1 base, the J end lost 2 bases, and 12 bases lay between the germline ends. CDR3 residues: CASSEGVSPAYEQYF. The CDR3 nucleotides are TGTGCCAGCAGTGAAGGAGTGTCCCCTGCCTACGAGCAGTACTTC.

There are a few counts of this clonotype. This CDR3 is CASSLDFSRDIQYF. The DNA of the CDR3 is TGTGCCAGCAGCTTGGATTTTAGCAGAGACATTCAGTACTTC. The chain uses TRBV5-5 and TRBJ2-4; D gene uncertain. Germline lookup yields CDR1 SGHKS and CDR2 YYEKEE (reference sequence). The CDR3 is made up of 14 amino acids. Trimming removed 0 bases from V and 8 bases from J, with 12 bases in between.

This clonotype showed up many times. The chain uses TRBV7-9 and TRBJ2-7, with 8 bases fitting TRBD1. CDR3 length: 15 residues. The J segment lost 5 bases and the V segment lost 3 bases, leaving 9 bases of the junction unmatched. Per the germline V gene, CDR1 is SEHNR and CDR2 is FQNEAQ (reference sequence). This chain's CDR3 is CASSFSQGATDEQYF. CDR3 DNA: TGTGCCAGCAGCTTCAGCCAGGGGGCTACGGACGAGCAGTACTTC.

This clonotype was picked up many times. This chain connects TRBV7-6 to TRBJ1-3; no clear D. The CDR3 is 14 amino acids. V was trimmed by 4 bases and J by 0 bases, leaving 7 bases between them. The germline V gene has CDR1 SGHVS and CDR2 FNYEAQ. Here the CDR3 reads CASSSYSSGNTIYF. The CDR3 coding sequence is TGTGCCAGCAGCTCCTACTCCTCTGGAAACACCATATATTTT.

This clonotype came up many times. This chain joins TRBV7-8 and TRBJ1-5; D is uncertain. CDR1 and CDR2 from the germline V gene are SGHVS and FQNEAQ. The ends were cut back, 4 bases at V and 5 bases at J, with 12 bases in the middle. This CDR3 is 14 amino acids long. The CDR3 DNA reads as TGTGCCAGCAGCTCGCGCCGAGGCGATCAGCCCCAGCATTTT. Translation: CASSSRRGDQPQHF. Combining the CDR3 with reference TRBV7-8 and TRBJ1-5 gives the whole variable domain GAGVSQSPRYKVAKRGQDVALRCDPISGHVSLFWYQQALGQGPEFLTYFQNEAQLDKSGLPSDRFFAERPEGSVSTLKIQRTQQEDSAVYLCASSSRRGDQPQHFGDGTRLSIL.

Ten or more counts support this clonotype. The rearrangement links TRBV28 to TRBJ2-4; D uncertain. Trimming pared 5 bases from V and 4 bases from J, leaving 24 bases between. Germline CDR1 reads MDHEN; CDR2 reads SYDVKM. The length of the CDR3 is 18 residues. CDR3 in amino acids: CASSQSNPGANSKNIQYF. For the CDR3, the DNA is TGTGCCAGCAGTCAGTCAAATCCGGGTGCCAATTCGAAAAACATTCAGTACTTC. Full variable domain (outside the CDR3, taken from reference TRBV28 and TRBJ2-4): DVKVTQSSRYLVKRTGEKVFLECVQDMDHENMFWYRQDPGLGLRLIYFSYDVKMKEKGDIPEGYSVSREKKERFSLILESASTNQTSMYLCASSQSNPGANSKNIQYFGAGTRLSVL.

Details on this clonotype: One end of the junction is discordant with germline, which a read error may explain. The chain has TRBV6-2 or TRBV6-3 and TRBJ1-5, with D hard to call. The V gene's germline CDR1 is MNHEY and CDR2 SVGEGT. The CDR3 sequence is 14 residues long. CDR3 loop: CASSKPGSNQPQQF. The CDR3 region has the DNA TGTGCCAGCTCTAAGCCCGGGAGCAATCAGCCCCAGCAATTT.

The chain recombines TRBV20-1 with TRBJ2-1; 9 positions match TRBD2. The ends lost 3 bases at V and 6 bases at J; junction bases unmatched: 3. This CDR3 contains 13 residues. Per the germline V gene, CDR1 is DFQATT and CDR2 is SNEGSKA (reference sequence). CDR3 nucleotide sequence: TGCAGTGCTAGGCTAGCGGGGCCCAATGAGCAGTTCTTC. This gives the protein CSARLAGPNEQFF.

This clonotype was observed many times. This chain joins TRBV2 and TRBJ2-1; 7 bases line up with TRBD1. V trimming: 5 bases; J trimming: 7 bases; junction bases outside the gene matches: 5. Germline V CDR1 and CDR2: SNHLY, FYNNEI. This CDR3 is 13 amino acids long. The CDR3 nucleotides read TGTGCCAGCAGTTCAAAACAGGGGAATGAGCAGTTCTTC. Translating gives CASSSKQGNEQFF.

This clonotype was detected many times. This rearrangement joins TRBV7-8 to TRBJ1-1; no clear D. Trimming removed 1 base from V and 2 bases from J, with 11 bases in between. Germline V gene sequence: CDR1 SGHVS, CDR2 FQNEAQ. The CDR3 sequence is 15 residues long. The DNA of the CDR3 is TGTGCCAGCAGCTTAGAGTCACGGCTTAACACTGAAGCTTTCTTT. Amino acid sequence: CASSLESRLNTEAFF.

Turning to this clonotype: This clone may be a read error of a much larger clone one base away. V usage is TRBV7-2 and J usage is TRBJ2-4; perhaps TRBD1 as D (6 bases). The CDR3 runs 15 residues. Germline V gene data show CDR1 as SGHTA and CDR2 as FQGNSA. V was shortened by 6 bases and J by 5 bases, with 17 bases between the two germline ends. The CDR3: CASRSNQGIQNIQYF. CDR3 DNA: TGTGCCAGCAGATCGAATCAGGGGATCCAAAACATTCAGTACTTC.

The chain joins TRBV6-2 or TRBV6-3 to TRBJ2-3; the D is unclear. The CDR3 loop spans 14 amino acids. V lost 2 bases and J 5 bases, leaving 11 bases between the germline ends. From germline, CDR1 is MNHEY and CDR2 SVGEGT. Here the CDR3 DNA reads TGTGCCAGCAGTTACCCCGCGTATGAAGATACGCAGTATTTT. Translated, it gives CASSYPAYEDTQYF.

This clonotype was observed at least ten times. The rearrangement joins TRBV28 to TRBJ1-1; D call uncertain. Per germline, CDR1 MDHEN and CDR2 SYDVKM. V was cut by 7 bases and J by 4 bases, with 13 bases left in between. The CDR3 contains 13 residues. CDR3 amino acids: CASTLRGFTEAFF. In nucleotides, the CDR3 is TGTGCCAGCACCCTACGGGGTTTCACTGAAGCTTTCTTT.

This clonotype came up many times. V usage is TRBV6-6 and J usage is TRBJ2-1; either TRBD1 or TRBD2 may supply D (6 bases each). Trimming cost V 7 bases and J 5 bases, with 15 bases left between them. CDR1 and CDR2 (germline): MNHNY, SVGAGI (reference sequence). This CDR3 is 14 amino acids long. CDR3 nucleotide sequence: TGTGCCAGCACCGATTGGGGGGCTGACAATGAGCAGTTCTTC. Residues: CASTDWGADNEQFF.

This clonotype was observed a handful of times. The genes are TRBV19 and TRBJ2-7, with 7 positions matching TRBD1. Trimming cost V 11 bases and J 1 base; bases outside gene matches: 5. This CDR3 has 12 amino acids. The germline V gene has CDR1 LNHDA and CDR2 SQIVND (reference sequence). The CDR3 loop reads CAVRTGSYEQYF. The CDR3 nucleotides read TGTGCCGTGCGGACAGGTTCCTACGAGCAGTACTTC.

The chain has TRBV6-5 and TRBJ2-5; TRBD2 aligns across 7 bases. CDR1 and CDR2 (germline): MNHEY, SVGAGI. The V and J ends lost 5 bases and 1 base, in that order; junction bases with no gene match: 4. This CDR3 has 14 residues. The CDR3 protein is CASSSPSGQETQYF. CDR3 nucleotide sequence: TGTGCCAGCAGTAGCCCTAGCGGCCAAGAGACCCAGTACTTC.

This clonotype has a count of ten or more. The chain uses TRBV7-2 and TRBJ1-1, with D maybe TRBD1 (6 bases). CDR1 and CDR2 (germline): SGHTA, FQGNSA. With 1 base removed from V and 4 bases from J, the gap between germline ends came to 16 bases. This CDR3 has 16 residues. CDR3 protein: CASSLEGGRSATEAFF. The CDR3 DNA follows: TGTGCCAGCAGCTTAGAAGGGGGACGGTCGGCCACTGAAGCTTTCTTT.

Ten or more counts support this clonotype. This chain uses TRBV6-2 or TRBV6-3 with TRBJ1-5; D is possibly TRBD1 (5 bases). The CDR3 has 17 residues. Germline loops: CDR1 MNHEY, CDR2 SVGEGT. V lost 0 bases to trimming and J lost 7 bases, with 19 bases between them. CDR3 DNA: TGTGCCAGCAGTTACTCGGTTGAGGAGATATCAGGGCAGCCCCAGCATTTT. As protein: CASSYSVEEISGQPQHF.

This clonotype was seen more than once but under ten times. V and J are TRBV19 and TRBJ2-3; TRBD2 aligns across 9 bases. There are 15 residues in the CDR3. The V and J ends lost 5 bases and 5 bases, in that order; junction bases with no gene match: 8. Germline values: CDR1 LNHDA, CDR2 SQIVND (reference sequence). The CDR3 protein is CASSVGGGAGDTQYF. CDR3 bases: TGTGCCAGTAGTGTAGGCGGGGGGGCTGGAGATACGCAGTATTTT.

This clonotype was observed many times. This chain links TRBV7-2 with TRBJ1-5, with 7 bases aligning to TRBD1. Trimming cost V 4 bases and J 7 bases; bases outside gene matches: 7. The germline CDR1 and CDR2 sequences are SGHTA and FQGNSA. This CDR3 has 14 amino acids. The CDR3: CASSSRGMGQPQHF. The CDR3 DNA reads TGTGCCAGCAGCTCCAGGGGGATGGGCCAGCCCCAGCATTTT.

The J gene is TRBJ1-2, the V gene TRBV7-2; 7 positions agree with TRBD1. Germline CDR1 and CDR2: SGHTA and FQGNSA. V was clipped by 5 bases and J by 4 bases; unmatched bases: 7. The CDR3 spans 14 residues. CDR3: CASSPGTAVYGYTF. CDR3 sequence (DNA): TGTGCCAGCAGCCCTGGGACAGCTGTCTATGGCTACACCTTC.

This clonotype was picked up many times. The rearrangement links TRBV5-6 to TRBJ2-1, with a possible D match to TRBD1 (5 bases). Germline CDR1 SGHDT, CDR2 YYEEEE. This CDR3 is built from 13 residues. Trimming removed 1 base at V and 5 bases at J, with 7 bases between. CDR3 nucleotides: TGTGCCAGCAGCTTGCCAGGGCACAATGAGCAGTTCTTC. Protein sequence: CASSLPGHNEQFF.

CDR3 sequence: CASSPWDSWGETQYF. CDR3 coding DNA: TGTGCCAGCAGTCCATGGGACAGCTGGGGAGAGACCCAGTACTTC. The chain couples TRBV27 to TRBJ2-5, with TRBD1 identical over 7 bases. Trimming cost V 5 bases and J 4 bases; bases outside gene matches: 10. Germline V gene sequence: CDR1 MNHEY, CDR2 SMNVEV (reference sequence). The CDR3 totals 15 residues.